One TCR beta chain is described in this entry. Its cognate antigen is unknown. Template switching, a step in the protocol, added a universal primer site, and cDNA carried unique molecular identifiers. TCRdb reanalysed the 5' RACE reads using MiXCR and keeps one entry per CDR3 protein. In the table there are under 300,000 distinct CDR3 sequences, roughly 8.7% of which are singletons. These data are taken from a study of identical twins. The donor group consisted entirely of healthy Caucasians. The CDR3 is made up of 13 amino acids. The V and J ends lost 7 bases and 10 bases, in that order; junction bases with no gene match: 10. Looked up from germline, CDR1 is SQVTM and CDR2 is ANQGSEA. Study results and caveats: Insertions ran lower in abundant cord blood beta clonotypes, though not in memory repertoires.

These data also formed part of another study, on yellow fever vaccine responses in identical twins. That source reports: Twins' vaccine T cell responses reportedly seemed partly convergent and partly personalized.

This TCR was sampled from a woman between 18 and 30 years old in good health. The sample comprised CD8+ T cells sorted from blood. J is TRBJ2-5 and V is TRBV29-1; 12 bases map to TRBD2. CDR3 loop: CSARLAGEYIQYF. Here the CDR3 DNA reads TGCAGCGCCAGACTAGCGGGGGAATATATCCAGTACTTC.